Following are 30 T cell receptor beta chains from one sample sequenced in a study of T cell changes during pregnancy in multiple sclerosis. Profiled with immunoSEQ multiplex PCR; TCRdb holds only in-frame clones, not every one. This table has around 95,000 clones, 92% appearing once. Source: peripheral blood, taken after pregnancy. These receptors originate from a female donor with multiple sclerosis, enrolled in a pregnancy study.

The chain couples TRBV9 to TRBJ2-3; TRBD2 matches at 10 bases. The CDR3 is made up of 16 amino acids. Per germline, CDR1 SGDLS and CDR2 YYNGEE. J was trimmed by 5 bases and V by 3 bases; bases with no gene match: 9. DNA for the CDR3: TGTGCCAGCAGCGGGCCCCAGCGGGGGGGCCTAGATACGCAGTATTTT. Translation gives CASSGPQRGGLDTQYF.

This rearrangement joins TRBV19 to TRBJ1-5, with 8 bases that match TRBD1. The CDR3 is 14 amino acids. Germline CDR1 is LNHDA and CDR2 is SQIVND (reference sequence). Unmatched junction bases numbered 11, after V lost 10 bases and J lost 6 bases. This CDR3 is CATVDRVGGQPQHF. Written as DNA, the CDR3 is TGTGCCACCGTGGACAGGGTCGGTGGTCAGCCCCAGCATTTT.

Note on this clone: Compared with germline, one end of the junction differs, possibly owing to a read error. The rearrangement links TRBV7-7 to TRBJ2-1, with 10 bases identical to TRBD2. Germline lookup yields CDR1 SSHAT and CDR2 FNYEAQ (reference sequence). This CDR3 comprises 16 residues. In nucleotides, the CDR3 is TGTGCTAGCAGCTTAAGGCCTAGCGGGAGTGGAAATGAGCAGTTCTTC. It encodes CASSLRPSGSGNEQFF. The whole variable domain, filled in from reference TRBV7-7 and TRBJ2-1, reads GAGVSQSPRYKVTKRGQDVTLRCDPISSHATLYWYQQALGQGPEFLTYFNYEAQPDKSGLPSDRFSAERPEGSISTLTIQRTEQRDSAMYRCASSLRPSGSGNEQFFGPGTRLTVL.

This clone turned up a few times. This sequence joins TRBV28 and TRBJ2-1; TRBD2 matches 8 bases. CDR3 length equals 16 residues. The V and J ends lost 4 bases and 6 bases, in that order; junction bases with no gene match: 11. From germline, CDR1 is MDHEN and CDR2 SYDVKM. In DNA form, the CDR3 reads TGTGCCAGCAGTTCCTTCATCCTAACTAGCGGCAATGAGCAGTTCTTC. Translation gives CASSSFILTSGNEQFF.

This clone showed up just once. The V gene is TRBV30, the J gene TRBJ1-2; 7 bases are shared with TRBD1. Trimming cost V 5 bases and J 4 bases; bases outside gene matches: 7. The CDR3 extends over 13 amino acids. Germline V lookup: CDR1 GTSNPN, CDR2 SVGIG (reference sequence). The CDR3 protein is CAWGRTGVYGYTF. In DNA, the CDR3 is TGTGCCTGGGGAAGGACAGGCGTCTATGGCTACACCTTC.

The rearrangement uses TRBV30 and TRBJ1-1; D ambiguous. Trimming shortened V by 4 bases and J by 10 bases, and 16 bases separated the two germline ends. The length of the CDR3 is 12 residues. Germline CDR1 GTSNPN, CDR2 SVGIG (reference sequence). The CDR3 region has the DNA TGTGCCTGGAATAAGGTCACAGTGGGAGCTTTCTTT. This encodes CAWNKVTVGAFF.

This chain joins TRBV15 and TRBJ2-7, with TRBD2 identical over 11 bases. The CDR3 has 15 residues. V shed 0 bases, J shed 5 bases, and the junction held 3 bases outside the gene matches. Germline CDR1 and CDR2: LNHNV and YYDKDF (reference sequence). CDR3 residues: CATSRELAGDDEQYF. CDR3 DNA: TGTGCCACCAGCAGAGAACTAGCGGGAGACGACGAGCAGTACTTC.

This sequence joins TRBV7-2 and TRBJ2-1; 7 nucleotides align to TRBD2. V lost 10 bases, J lost 2 bases, and 5 bases stayed unmatched. The germline gives CDR1 SGHTA, CDR2 FQGNSA. The CDR3 has 13 residues. The CDR3: CATRTSTYNEQFF. The DNA for the CDR3 is TGTGCCACCCGGACTAGTACCTACAATGAGCAGTTCTTC.

The chain employs TRBV15 and TRBJ2-3; 11 nucleotides agree with TRBD2. In germline, CDR1 is LNHNV, CDR2 YYDKDF (reference sequence). The CDR3 runs 17 residues. V was pared by 3 bases and J by 2 bases, with 7 bases of the junction left unmatched. The CDR3 sequence is CATSRRTTSGTTDTQYF. CDR3 nucleotides: TGTGCCACCAGCAGGAGAACGACTAGCGGGACCACAGATACGCAGTATTTT.

This clone was detected once. The chain carries TRBV28 and TRBJ2-1; unclear D gene. This CDR3 has 12 residues. V shed 6 bases and J shed 7 bases, with 10 bases lying between them. Germline V CDR1 and CDR2: MDHEN, SYDVKM. Written as DNA, the CDR3 is TGTGCCAGCAGAAACCGAGAGAATGAGCAGTTCTTC. As protein: CASRNRENEQFF.

The CDR3 is CASSFLSGTSRDGYTF. CDR3 sequence (DNA): TGTGCCAGCAGCTTCTTGAGCGGGACCTCCAGGGATGGCTACACCTTC. The chain uses TRBV5-6 and TRBJ1-2; a weak D match, TRBD1 (5 bases). The CDR3 length is 16 residues. Germline V gives CDR1 SGHDT, CDR2 YYEEEE. Trimming removed 2 bases from V and 6 bases from J, with 20 bases in between.

The chain employs TRBV5-1 and TRBJ1-5, with D perhaps TRBD1 (5 bases). Deletions cut 4 bases from V and 4 bases from J, with 12 bases between. Germline CDR1 SGHRS, CDR2 YFSETQ. The CDR3 has 14 residues. The CDR3 is CASSEGLLNQPQHF. The CDR3 bases are TGCGCCAGCAGCGAGGGACTCCTTAATCAGCCCCAGCATTTT.

The chain joins TRBV6-5 to TRBJ2-7, with 7 positions matching TRBD1. The CDR3 consists of 15 residues. The J segment lost 2 bases and the V segment lost 10 bases, leaving 14 bases of the junction unmatched. Germline CDR1 is MNHEY and CDR2 is SVGAGI. CDR3 protein: CATTRAPGQPYEQYF. CDR3 DNA: TGTGCCACCACCCGGGCCCCGGGACAGCCCTACGAGCAGTACTTC.

The chain combines TRBV6-1 with TRBJ1-5, with TRBD1 matching 7 bases. V was pared by 6 bases and J by 2 bases, with 7 bases of the junction left unmatched. The V gene's germline CDR1 is MNHNS and CDR2 SASEGT. The CDR3 extends over 15 amino acids. This CDR3 reads CASSKTGAGNQPQHF. As DNA, the CDR3 is TGTGCCAGCAGCAAAACAGGGGCTGGCAATCAGCCCCAGCATTTT.

The V gene is TRBV19, the J gene TRBJ1-1; TRBD1 matches 7 bases. The CDR3 has 15 amino acids. Per germline, CDR1 LNHDA and CDR2 SQIVND (reference sequence). Trimming took 3 bases from V and 0 from J; bases not matched to a gene: 4. CDR3 bases: TGTGCCAGTAGTATCCAAGGACAGGTGAACACTGAAGCTTTCTTT. Translated, it gives CASSIQGQVNTEAFF.

J is TRBJ2-3 and V is TRBV6-5; D may be TRBD2 (6 bases). The V end lost 0 bases, the J end lost 5 bases, and 6 bases lay between the germline ends. Germline CDR1 and CDR2: MNHEY and SVGAGI. The CDR3 is made up of 13 amino acids. The CDR3 coding sequence is TGTGCCAGCAGTTACTCGGGGGGAGATACGCAGTATTTT. Translated: CASSYSGGDTQYF.

The chain recombines TRBV19 with TRBJ2-1, with a tentative D call TRBD1 (5 bases). This CDR3 has 15 amino acids. The V and J ends lost 5 bases and 0 bases respectively, with 11 bases between them. Germline V gene data show CDR1 as LNHDA and CDR2 as SQIVND (reference sequence). The CDR3: CASSGGASSYNEQFF. CDR3 in DNA: TGTGCCAGTAGTGGTGGGGCGAGCTCCTACAATGAGCAGTTCTTC.

This clone was counted once. The rearrangement uses TRBV7-2 and TRBJ1-1, with D possibly TRBD1 on 6 matching bases. The CDR3 is 14 residues long. V shed 0 bases and J shed 4 bases, with 9 bases lying between them. From germline, CDR1 is SGHTA and CDR2 FQGNSA. The CDR3 protein is CASSLASRGTEAFF. The CDR3 nucleotides are TGTGCCAGCAGCTTAGCATCCAGGGGCACTGAAGCTTTCTTT. The full variable domain, completed using reference TRBV7-2 and TRBJ1-1, is GAGVSQSPSNKVTEKGKDVELRCDPISGHTALYWYRQSLGQGLEFLIYFQGNSAPDKSGLPSDRFSAERTGGSVSTLTIQRTQQEDSAVYLCASSLASRGTEAFFGQGTRLTVV.

The rearrangement joins TRBV28 to TRBJ1-6; possibly TRBD1 for D (6 bases). Germline CDR1 and CDR2: MDHEN and SYDVKM. Trimming left V 2 bases short and J 4 bases short, with 12 bases between. The CDR3 extends over 16 amino acids. CDR3 DNA: TGTGCCAGCAGTTTAACGACAGGTGCATATAATTCACCCCTCCACTTT. Its protein product is CASSLTTGAYNSPLHF.

The gene calls are TRBV6-6 and TRBJ1-2, with TRBD1 matching over 7 bases. Trimming cost V 2 bases and J 7 bases; bases outside gene matches: 7. The CDR3 is made up of 14 amino acids. Germline values: CDR1 MNHNY, CDR2 SVGAGI (reference sequence). The DNA of the CDR3 is TGTGCCAGCAGTTACCTAGACAGGGACAGTGGCTACACCTTC. Encoded protein: CASSYLDRDSGYTF.

The V and J genes are TRBV19 and TRBJ1-1, with D perhaps TRBD1 (5 bases). The CDR3 extends over 13 amino acids. Germline assignment: CDR1 LNHDA and CDR2 SQIVND (reference sequence). Trimming took 7 bases from V and 0 from J, leaving 9 bases between them. CDR3 sequence (DNA): TGTGCCAGTACAGGGTTAATGAACACTGAAGCTTTCTTT. It specifies CASTGLMNTEAFF. Supplemented by reference TRBV19 and TRBJ1-1, the full variable domain reads DGGITQSPKYLFRKEGQNVTLSCEQNLNHDAMYWYRQDPGQGLRLIYYSQIVNDFQKGDIAEGYSVSREKKESFPLTVTSAQKNPTAFYLCASTGLMNTEAFFGQGTRLTVV.

This sequence joins TRBV2 and TRBJ1-5, with TRBD1 as a possible D gene (5 bases). The V and J ends lost 8 bases and 4 bases respectively, with 18 bases between them. Germline V CDR1 and CDR2: SNHLY, FYNNEI. The CDR3 consists of 15 residues. This chain's CDR3 is CASQLTVSLNQPQHF. The CDR3 DNA reads as TGTGCCAGCCAATTGACAGTGAGCCTTAATCAGCCCCAGCATTTT.

This chain connects TRBV11-3 to TRBJ1-2; D is unresolved. V was pared by 0 bases and J by 7 bases, with 15 bases between. The CDR3 length is 15 residues. From germline, CDR1 is SGHNT and CDR2 YENEEA. This CDR3 reads CASSLDPARRSGYTF. The CDR3 bases are TGTGCCAGCAGCTTAGATCCGGCTCGGAGGTCTGGCTACACCTTC.

This clone has a handful of counts. The V gene is TRBV11-2, the J gene TRBJ1-2; D uncertain. The CDR3 runs to 14 residues. Trimming stripped 5 bases from V and 6 bases from J, with 16 bases between. The V gene's germline CDR1 is SGHAT and CDR2 FQNNGV. This chain's CDR3 is CASSPTLGLDGYTF. The CDR3 DNA reads TGTGCCAGCAGCCCTACTTTAGGACTCGATGGCTACACCTTC.

The chain recombines TRBV7-8 with TRBJ2-1; D perhaps matches TRBD2 (5 bases). The CDR3 contains 14 residues. The V end was cut by 5 bases, the J end by 6 bases, with 14 bases between. In germline, CDR1 is SGHVS, CDR2 FQNEAQ. The DNA for the CDR3 is TGTGCCAGCAGCCCGGCAAGAGGGCCCAATGAGCAGTTCTTC. It codes for CASSPARGPNEQFF. The full variable domain, in which reference TRBV7-8 and TRBJ2-1 provide the parts outside the CDR3, is GAGVSQSPRYKVAKRGQDVALRCDPISGHVSLFWYQQALGQGPEFLTYFQNEAQLDKSGLPSDRFFAERPEGSVSTLKIQRTQQEDSAVYLCASSPARGPNEQFFGPGTRLTVL.

This clone was recorded once. This rearrangement joins TRBV4-1 to TRBJ2-7; D gene uncertain. The CDR3 contains 13 residues. Germline CDR1 MGHRA, CDR2 YSYEKL. Trimming stripped 1 base from V and 7 bases from J, with 11 bases between. The CDR3 loop reads CASSQGLNGEQYF. Written as DNA, the CDR3 is TGCGCCAGCAGCCAAGGACTTAACGGAGAGCAGTACTTC.

The chain has TRBV6-5 and TRBJ2-3; no firm D call. Per the germline V gene, CDR1 is MNHEY and CDR2 is SVGAGI. This CDR3 spans 14 amino acids. Trimming took off 5 bases at V and 0 bases at J, with 9 bases between the two ends. The CDR3 sequence is CASSRAVSTDTQYF. CDR3 DNA sequence: TGTGCCAGCAGTCGAGCTGTTAGCACAGATACGCAGTATTTT.

The gene calls are TRBV5-4 and TRBJ1-2, with no clear D. In germline, CDR1 is SGHNT, CDR2 YYREEE (reference sequence). The V and J ends lost 0 bases and 2 bases respectively, with 11 bases between them. The CDR3 contains 15 residues. The CDR3 here is CASSLAMQANYGYTF. The CDR3 DNA is TGTGCCAGCAGCTTGGCCATGCAGGCGAACTATGGCTACACCTTC.

The rearrangement uses TRBV28 and TRBJ2-7; 9 bases fit TRBD1. This CDR3 is 14 amino acids long. V was pared by 5 bases and J by 2 bases, with 4 bases of the junction left unmatched. The germline V gene encodes CDR1 MDHEN and CDR2 SYDVKM. CDR3 protein: CASSTRDRAYEQYF. For the CDR3, the DNA is TGTGCCAGCAGTACCCGGGACAGGGCCTACGAGCAGTACTTC.

The sample holds a few counts of this clone. The chain joins TRBV6-5 to TRBJ2-7; tentative D call: TRBD1 (6 bases). Germline V lookup: CDR1 MNHEY, CDR2 SVGAGI. V was shortened by 8 bases and J by 3 bases, with 14 bases between the two germline ends. This CDR3 is built from 13 residues. The CDR3: CASRNQQGYEQYF. In nucleotides, the CDR3 is TGTGCCAGCCGGAATCAACAGGGCTACGAGCAGTACTTC.